The rows below give T cell receptor beta chains drawn from one sample of a study of identical twins. TCRdb reprocessed the 5' RACE reads with MiXCR, giving one entry per CDR3 protein. This sample has roughly 190,000 distinct CDR3 sequences, with 15% to 20% found just once. The data were also submitted as part of a second study, on T cells expressing NK-cell markers.

Material for sequencing was CD8+ T cells sorted from blood. These receptors were taken from a young woman in good health. The CDR3 runs from the conserved cysteine through the conserved F or W. D genes are given only for firm matches. Some rows have no size entry. The others give once, few or many, or a class for an expanded clone.

clone_size,cdr3_length,j_call,v_call,d_call,cdr3_nt,cdr3_aa
few,13,TRBJ2-5,TRBV11-2,-,TGTGCCAGCAGCGCGGAGGGCGGGCGGACCCAGTACTTC,CASSAEGGRTQYF
-,13,TRBJ2-1,TRBV6-6,-,TGTGCCAGCAGTTACCTGGAGAACAATGAGCAGTTCTTC,CASSYLENNEQFF
few,16,TRBJ2-1,TRBV4-3,TRBD1,TGCGCCAGCAGCCAAGACAGGGGGCTCATAAACAATGAGCAGTTCTTC,CASSQDRGLINNEQFF
-,14,TRBJ1-2,TRBV5-5,-,TGTGCCAGCACCTCCGTGGGTGCTAACTATGGCTACACCTTC,CASTSVGANYGYTF
many,19,TRBJ1-4,TRBV4-3,-,TGCGCCAGCAGCCAAGTCGGGACCTCCCCCACTTTCAGTAATGAAAAACTGTTTTTT,CASSQVGTSPTFSNEKLFF
few,18,TRBJ2-3,TRBV7-8,TRBD1,TGTGCCAGCAGCTTACTAATGGGGACAGGGGGTTCCACAGATACGCAGTATTTT,CASSLLMGTGGSTDTQYF
-,14,TRBJ1-6,TRBV19,TRBD1,TGTGCCAGTAGTCCTTGGGACAGGAATTCACCCCTCCACTTT,CASSPWDRNSPLHF
few,13,TRBJ2-7,TRBV12-3/TRBV12-4,-,TGTGCCAGCAGTTCGCCGGGACGATACGAGCAGTACTTC,CASSSPGRYEQYF
-,13,TRBJ2-7,TRBV10-3,TRBD2,TGTGCCATCAGTAGTACTAGCGGATACGAGCAGTACTTC,CAISSTSGYEQYF
-,12,TRBJ2-5,TRBV6-5,-,TGTGCCAGCGGGTCACCCTTCGAGACCCAGTACTTC,CASGSPFETQYF
few,13,TRBJ2-2,TRBV7-9,TRBD2,TGTGCCAGCAGGCTAGCGGTCAGCGGGGAGCTGTTTTTT,CASRLAVSGELFF
few,14,TRBJ2-7,TRBV14,-,TGTGCCAGCAGCCAAGCGGGGGCACCCTACGAGCAGTACTTC,CASSQAGAPYEQYF
-,15,TRBJ2-7,TRBV12-3/TRBV12-4,-,TGTGCCAGCACCTTAAGGGGTTTTCTTTCCTACGAGCAGTACTTC,CASTLRGFLSYEQYF
few,12,TRBJ2-7,TRBV10-2,-,TGCGCCACCCGCCAGGCTAGCCAAGAGCAGTACTTC,CATRQASQEQYF
-,13,TRBJ2-1,TRBV29-1,TRBD1,TGCAGCGTTTCCCGGACAGGGGAGCCTGAGCAGTTCTTC,CSVSRTGEPEQFF
-,15,TRBJ2-1,TRBV27,-,TGTGCCAGCAGACAAACCGGGATTCCCCCCAATGAGCAGTTCTTC,CASRQTGIPPNEQFF
few,15,TRBJ1-2,TRBV20-1,-,TGCAGTGCTAGAGGGGTGGGCGAACTACCCTATGGCTACACCTTC,CSARGVGELPYGYTF
many,15,TRBJ2-7,TRBV7-8,-,TGTGCCAGCAGCTTAGTTCTGAATAGCTCCTACGAGCAGTACTTC,CASSLVLNSSYEQYF
many,12,TRBJ2-1,TRBV24-1,-,TGTGCCACCAGTGACTACAACAATGAGCAGTTCTTC,CATSDYNNEQFF
few,13,TRBJ1-1,TRBV19,TRBD1,TGTGCCAGTAGTTCGGGACAGGGATGGGAAGCTTTCTTT,CASSSGQGWEAFF
few,16,TRBJ1-1,TRBV5-1,-,TGCGCCAGCAGCCACCTAAGAGGGGAATGGAACACTGAAGCTTTCTTT,CASSHLRGEWNTEAFF
few,16,TRBJ2-1,TRBV9,TRBD1,TGTGCCAGCAGCACCGGACCGACAGGGGGAGGCAATGAGCAGTTCTTC,CASSTGPTGGGNEQFF
few,12,TRBJ1-2,TRBV20-1,-,TGCAGTGCTAGTGGCGCACCTGATGGCTACACCTTC,CSASGAPDGYTF
-,15,TRBJ2-7,TRBV15,-,TGTGCCACCAGCAGAGAACAGGACGGTGACTACGAGCAGTACTTC,CATSREQDGDYEQYF
-,16,TRBJ2-3,TRBV5-1,-,TGCGCCAGCAGCTTGGGCAGGGGAGGGGCGGCAGATACGCAGTATTTT,CASSLGRGGAADTQYF
-,13,TRBJ2-2,TRBV29-1,-,TGCAGCGTTGCCGGGGTATTGACCGGGGAGCTGTTTTTT,CSVAGVLTGELFF
-,15,TRBJ2-7,TRBV6-1,-,TGTGCCAGCAGCGAGGGGCCGACAGCTACCTACGAGCAGTACTTC,CASSEGPTATYEQYF
-,16,TRBJ2-7,TRBV5-1,TRBD1,TGCGCCAGCAGCTTGGTCCTGGACAGGTCGTCCTACGAGCAGTACTTC,CASSLVLDRSSYEQYF
once,14,TRBJ2-1,TRBV6-1,-,TGTGCCAGCAGCCCACGGGGGTCTGTAGATGAGCAGTTCTTC,CASSPRGSVDEQFF
-,16,TRBJ2-5,TRBV11-2,TRBD2,TGTGCCAGCAGCTTATACACCGGACTAGACCAAGAGACCCAGTACTTC,CASSLYTGLDQETQYF
many,16,TRBJ1-1,TRBV19,-,TGTGCCAGTAAGGAAGAGACAGCACCCGGGGGGACTGAAGCTTTCTTT,CASKEETAPGGTEAFF
-,15,TRBJ2-7,TRBV7-9,TRBD2,TGTGCCAGCAGCTTAGCGGTCTCTAGCGGCTACGAGCAGTACTTC,CASSLAVSSGYEQYF
few,15,TRBJ2-3,TRBV4-2,-,TGTGCCAGCAGCCAGTCGGATGGAAGCACAGATACGCAGTATTTT,CASSQSDGSTDTQYF
-,15,TRBJ2-1,TRBV6-1,-,TGTGCCAGCAGTGCCAGGGACACAACCTACAATGAGCAGTTCTTC,CASSARDTTYNEQFF
-,13,TRBJ1-1,TRBV10-2,-,TGCGCCAGCAAGGGGCTTGGGAACACTGAAGCTTTCTTT,CASKGLGNTEAFF
-,12,TRBJ2-1,TRBV7-8,-,TGTGCCAGCAGCTTGGGGGCCGATGAGCAGTTCTTC,CASSLGADEQFF
once,14,TRBJ2-4,TRBV6-1,-,TGTGCCAGCAGTGAATTGAGGGAGGGGGACATTCAGTACTTC,CASSELREGDIQYF
-,13,TRBJ2-7,TRBV30,TRBD1,TGTGCCTGGAGCAGGGGGCAGGCCTACGAGCAGTACTTC,CAWSRGQAYEQYF
-,11,TRBJ2-1,TRBV12-3/TRBV12-4,-,TGTGCCAGCCAAACTGGTGGTGAGCAGTTCTTC,CASQTGGEQFF
few,14,TRBJ2-7,TRBV7-6,-,TGTGCCAGCAGCTTTTTCGACACCAACTACGAGCAGTACTTC,CASSFFDTNYEQYF
few,13,TRBJ2-1,TRBV9,-,TGTGCCAGCAGCGTAGTTTCGGGGTCTGAGCAGTTCTTC,CASSVVSGSEQFF
many,15,TRBJ2-3,TRBV5-1,-,TGCGCCAGCAGCTTTCAACTAGCAGGCACAGATACGCAGTATTTT,CASSFQLAGTDTQYF
-,16,TRBJ2-7,TRBV20-1,TRBD2,TGCAGTGCTAGAGATCTCGGACTAGCGGGTTTCTACGAGCAGTACTTC,CSARDLGLAGFYEQYF
few,12,TRBJ1-2,TRBV29-1,TRBD1,TGCAGCGTTCCGGACAGGGGCTATGGCTACACCTTC,CSVPDRGYGYTF
-,15,TRBJ1-6,TRBV10-2,TRBD1,TGCGCCAGCAGCGACAGGGGGCTCGGTAACTCACCCCTCCACTTT,CASSDRGLGNSPLHF
few,15,TRBJ2-4,TRBV29-1,-,TGCAGCGTTGCACGGCAACCGCTAGCCAAAAACATTCAGTACTTC,CSVARQPLAKNIQYF
-,14,TRBJ1-5,TRBV5-8,-,TGTGCCAGGAGCTTGGGTGGTAGCAATCAGCCCCAGCATTTT,CARSLGGSNQPQHF
few,17,TRBJ2-1,TRBV5-6,TRBD1,TGTGCCAGCAGATCCGGGACAGGGCCCCTGATTCACAATGAGCAGTTCTTC,CASRSGTGPLIHNEQFF
-,19,TRBJ2-7,TRBV4-2,TRBD2,TGTGCCAGCAGCGAAAGGAGACTAGCGGGAACAACGGGCTCCTACGAGCAGTACTTC,CASSERRLAGTTGSYEQYF
many,16,TRBJ2-1,TRBV20-1,TRBD2,TGCAGTGCAAACCCGACTAGCGGGAGTATATACAATGAGCAGTTCTTC,CSANPTSGSIYNEQFF
-,14,TRBJ1-1,TRBV7-6,-,TGTGCCAGCAGTCGCGCCGGGTCAAACACTGAAGCTTTCTTT,CASSRAGSNTEAFF
-,19,TRBJ2-3,TRBV9,TRBD2,TGTGCCAGCAGCGCCCCGGGACTAGCGGGCCCAGAGGTCACAGATACGCAGTATTTT,CASSAPGLAGPEVTDTQYF
few,14,TRBJ2-1,TRBV12-3/TRBV12-4,-,TGTGCCAGCAGTTACAGTAGCGGATACAATGAGCAGTTCTTC,CASSYSSGYNEQFF
-,15,TRBJ2-1,TRBV6-1,TRBD2,TGTGCCAGTAACAGTCTAGCGGGGGCCCCCAATGAGCAGTTCTTC,CASNSLAGAPNEQFF